This T cell receptor (beta chain) was observed in a study of T cells after yellow fever vaccination. Whole-study results and caveats: Booster samples showed a return of most primary-vaccination clones (around 96% CD4, about 87% CD8).

In germline, CDR1 is SEHNR, CDR2 FQNEAQ (reference sequence). CDR3 length: 13 amino acids. The V end lost 5 bases, the J end lost 7 bases, and 13 bases lay between the germline ends. TCRdb re-called the 5' RACE reads through MiXCR, storing one row per CDR3 protein. The data contain hundreds of thousands of distinct CDR3 sequences, 12% of them seen just once; the ten biggest clones take up approximately 3.3%. About this clonotype: Its cognate antigen is unknown.

This specimen was CD4+ T cells sorted from PBMCs, taken 15 days after the yellow fever booster vaccination. This receptor was obtained from a man younger than 30 who received the YFV17D yellow fever vaccine. The chain employs TRBV7-9 and TRBJ2-3, with D tentatively TRBD2 (7 bases). CDR3 DNA: TGTGCCAGCAGCCGGGGGGCGCTAAATACGCAGTATTTT. Residues: CASSRGALNTQYF. Full variable domain (outside the CDR3, taken from reference TRBV7-9 and TRBJ2-3): DTGVSQNPRHKITKRGQNVTFRCDPISEHNRLYWYRQTLGQGPEFLTYFQNEAQLEKSRLLSDRFSAERPKGSFSTLEIQRTEQGDSAMYLCASSRGALNTQYFGPGTRLTVL.